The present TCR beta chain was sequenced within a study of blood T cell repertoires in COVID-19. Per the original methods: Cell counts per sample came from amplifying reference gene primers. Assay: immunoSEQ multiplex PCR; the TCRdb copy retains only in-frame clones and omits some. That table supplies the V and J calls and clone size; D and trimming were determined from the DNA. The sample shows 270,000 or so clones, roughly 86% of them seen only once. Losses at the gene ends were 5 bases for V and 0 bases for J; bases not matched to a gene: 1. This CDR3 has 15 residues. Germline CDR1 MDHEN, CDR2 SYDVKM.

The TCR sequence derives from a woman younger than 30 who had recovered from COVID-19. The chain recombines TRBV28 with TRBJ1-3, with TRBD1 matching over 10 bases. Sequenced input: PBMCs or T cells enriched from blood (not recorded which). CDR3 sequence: CASSGDRGSGNTIYF. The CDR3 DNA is TGTGCCAGCAGTGGGGACAGGGGCTCTGGAAACACCATATATTTT.